This T cell receptor beta chain derives from a study of regulatory T cells in long-lasting Graves disease. Whole-study results and caveats: Since the sample size was small, accuracy may have been reduced. New patients shared about 880 public clonotypes, fewer than the roughly 2,500 shared by persistent patients. Persistent cases of Graves' showed reduced TCR diversity relative to newly diagnosed patients.

Both iRepertoire HTBI primers and Arm-PCR of CDR3 regions were used to build the TCR beta libraries. TCRdb processed the multiplex PCR reads anew with MiXCR; each CDR3 protein has one entry. The table has about 540,000 distinct CDR3 sequences, approximately 12% seen once. Germline CDR1 SNHLY, CDR2 FYNNEI. The CDR3 extends over 16 amino acids. This clonotype was seen at least ten times. The antigen is unknown. A junction end diverges from the germline sequence, so it may reflect a read error. Time point indicated: newly diagnosed GD, antithyroid drugs for less than 3 months. Extracted PBMC RNA gave rise to the TCR library. The same specimen was also included in a second study, on T cells in Graves' hyperthyroidism and ophthalmopathy. Turning to that study: RT-PCR in the first round (using the HTBI primer set) targeted the TCR CDR3.

The chain is built from TRBV2 and TRBJ2-1, with 8 bases identical to TRBD2. Sequences were derived from peripheral blood mononuclear cells (PBMCs), sampled at new diagnosis, from a patient treated with antithyroid drugs. The receptor was derived from a man under 40 with Graves disease. CDR3: CASRGTSGSSYNEQSF. The CDR3 DNA sequence: TGTGCCAGCAGGGGGACCAGCGGGAGCTCCTACAATGAGCAGTCCTTC.